This T cell receptor beta chain appears in the sequencing data of a study of PD-1 blockade in classical Hodgkin lymphoma. Study results and caveats: At C4D1, TCR diversity had climbed significantly for CD4+ cells, though not for CD8+ cells. Healthy donors reportedly exceeded newly diagnosed patients in baseline TCR diversity. Repertoire differences lack defined causes, possibly disease activity or prior therapy. The authors excluded patients who started nivolumab under 1 year after ASCT.

The time point denotes: cycle 4 day 1 (C4D1), after five to seven weeks of nivolumab. Every patient experienced relapse after autologous stem cell transplantation, and brentuximab vedotin exposure varied. Note on this clone: Its specificity is not known.

Data came from immunoSEQ multiplex PCR; TCRdb stores just in-frame clones and leaves some out. The data hold about 28,000 clones, with about four fifths observed a single time. The TCR was taken from a human donor with classical Hodgkin lymphoma. Here the sequenced sample was peripheral blood mononuclear cells (PBMCs), taken before the fourth cycle of nivolumab.

The CDR3 nucleotides read TGTGCCAGCAGAGGGGAGGGTGAAAACATTCAGTACTTC. Its protein product is CASRGEGENIQYF. The chain links TRBV6-5 to TRBJ2-4, with 7 positions matching TRBD2. CDR3 length: 13 residues. Germline-derived CDR1 and CDR2 are MNHEY and SVGAGI. The V and J ends lost 6 bases and 5 bases, in that order; junction bases with no gene match: 4.